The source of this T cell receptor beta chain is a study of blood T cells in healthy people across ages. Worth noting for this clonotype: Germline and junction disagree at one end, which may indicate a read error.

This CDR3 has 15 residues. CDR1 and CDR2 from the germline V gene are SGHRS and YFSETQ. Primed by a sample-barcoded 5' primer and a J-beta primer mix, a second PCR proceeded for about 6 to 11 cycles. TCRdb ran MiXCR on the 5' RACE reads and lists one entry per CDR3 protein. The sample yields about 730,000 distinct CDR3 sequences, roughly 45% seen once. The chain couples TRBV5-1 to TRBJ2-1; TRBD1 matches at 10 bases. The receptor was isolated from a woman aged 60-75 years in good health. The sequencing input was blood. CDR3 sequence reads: CASSFGTGAYSEQFF. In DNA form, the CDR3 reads TGCGCCAGCAGCTTCGGGACAGGGGCCTACAGTGAGCAGTTCTTC.